Shown below are 19 T cell receptor beta chains from a single sample sequenced in a study of blood T cell repertoires in COVID-19. Sequencing used immunoSEQ multiplex PCR; TCRdb keeps in-frame clones, though not all of them. The sample lists some 100,000 clones; 80% to 90% were seen once. The sequencing sample was made of PBMCs or T cells enriched from blood (not recorded which). The receptors were sampled from a woman aged 50 to 65 who had recovered from COVID-19.

This clone has only one observation. The chain is built from TRBV6-1 and TRBJ1-5, with 9 bases identical to TRBD1. The CDR3 loop spans 15 amino acids. Germline V lookup: CDR1 MNHNS, CDR2 SASEGT. The V segment lost 2 bases and the J segment 5 bases; nucleotides outside the gene matches: 4. In DNA form, the CDR3 reads TGTGCCAGCAGTGAAACAGGGGGCGGGCATCAGCCCCAGCATTTT. Translation: CASSETGGGHQPQHF.

This clone was seen a handful of times. The CDR3 loop is CASSLILQVNFYNEQFF. The CDR3 DNA reads TGTGCCAGCAGCTTAATACTACAAGTAAACTTTTACAATGAGCAGTTCTTC. The V call is TRBV7-4, the J call TRBJ2-1; D is undetermined. Trimming took 2 bases from V and 4 from J, leaving 18 bases between them. The CDR3 contains 17 residues. From germline, CDR1 is SGHVT and CDR2 SQSDAQ.

The chain is built from TRBV7-2 and TRBJ2-1; weak D call: TRBD1 (5 bases). The CDR3 has 13 amino acids. Trimming removed 0 bases from V and 9 bases from J, with 9 bases in between. Germline V gene lookup returns CDR1 SGHTA and CDR2 FQGNSA. This CDR3 is CASSLAGAGEQFF. CDR3 DNA sequence: TGTGCCAGCAGCTTAGCAGGGGCAGGTGAGCAGTTCTTC. The entire variable domain, with the rest obtained from reference TRBV7-2 and TRBJ2-1, is as follows: GAGVSQSPSNKVTEKGKDVELRCDPISGHTALYWYRQSLGQGLEFLIYFQGNSAPDKSGLPSDRFSAERTGGSVSTLTIQRTQQEDSAVYLCASSLAGAGEQFFGPGTRLTVL.

This chain links TRBV27 with TRBJ2-7, with 7 bases matching TRBD2. The J segment lost 2 bases and the V segment lost 6 bases, leaving 10 bases of the junction unmatched. The CDR3 loop spans 15 amino acids. Germline-derived CDR1 and CDR2 are MNHEY and SMNVEV (reference sequence). Here the CDR3 DNA reads TGTGCCAGCAGGCTCAGCGGGGCTCAGACCTACGAGCAGTACTTC. It translates to CASRLSGAQTYEQYF.

The chain couples TRBV4-1 to TRBJ2-7; 9 nucleotides align to TRBD1. Germline V gene data show CDR1 as MGHRA and CDR2 as YSYEKL. The CDR3 is 15 residues long. V was pared by 1 base and J by 3 bases, with 4 bases of the junction left unmatched. The DNA for the CDR3 is TGCGCCAGCAGCCAAGGGACAGGGGCCGGCTACGAGCAGTACTTC. It translates to CASSQGTGAGYEQYF.

The chain employs TRBV6-5 and TRBJ2-5; no clear D gene. The CDR3 extends over 13 amino acids. V was pared by 6 bases and J by 5 bases, with 13 bases between. Germline assignment: CDR1 MNHEY and CDR2 SVGAGI. The CDR3 loop reads CASSHKPSETQYF. The CDR3 DNA sequence: TGTGCCAGCAGCCACAAACCCTCGGAGACCCAGTACTTC.

The chain couples TRBV7-3 to TRBJ1-3; D perhaps matches TRBD1 (6 bases). The CDR3 spans 15 residues. V lost 0 bases to trimming and J lost 2 bases, with 8 bases between them. CDR1 SGHTA and CDR2 FQGTGA come from the germline V gene. As DNA, the CDR3 is TGTGCCAGCAGCTTAACGGGGGCTCCTGGAAACACCATATATTTT. Translation: CASSLTGAPGNTIYF.

This clone has a single count. The chain is built from TRBV9 and TRBJ2-1; a weak D match, TRBD2 (6 bases). The V end lost 4 bases, the J end lost 3 bases, and 14 bases lay between the germline ends. Germline assignment: CDR1 SGDLS and CDR2 YYNGEE. This CDR3 contains 15 residues. CDR3 nucleotide sequence: TGTGCCAGCAGCCCGCGGGAAGCCTACTACAATGAGCAGTTCTTC. Encoded protein: CASSPREAYYNEQFF.

V gene TRBV19 combines with J gene TRBJ2-2, with a weak D call TRBD2 (6 bases). CDR1 and CDR2 (germline): LNHDA, SQIVND (reference sequence). V dropped 6 bases and J dropped 6 bases, with 14 bases sitting between them. The CDR3 loop spans 14 amino acids. DNA for the CDR3: TGTGCCAGTAGGGGGGGAGGTCTCCCCGGGGAGCTGTTTTTT. It codes for CASRGGGLPGELFF.

This chain joins TRBV5-4 and TRBJ1-3; TRBD1 matches at 9 bases. CDR3 length equals 16 residues. CDR1 SGHNT and CDR2 YYREEE come from the germline V gene (reference sequence). V shed 3 bases, J shed 7 bases, and the junction held 11 bases outside the gene matches. This chain's CDR3 is CASSSGTGRSRNTIYF. The CDR3 bases are TGTGCCAGCAGCTCAGGGACAGGGAGAAGTCGGAACACCATATATTTT.

The chain is built from TRBV5-8 and TRBJ1-4; 8 positions match TRBD1. With 3 bases clipped from V and 8 bases from J, the junction kept 9 bases outside the gene matches. This CDR3 is 15 amino acids long. In germline, CDR1 is SGHTS, CDR2 YDEGEE. DNA for the CDR3: TGTGCCAGCAGCTCCAGGGGGCGCGAAGAAGAAAAACTGTTTTTT. This sequence encodes CASSSRGREEEKLFF.

The gene calls are TRBV4-1 and TRBJ1-6; 8 positions agree with TRBD1. Trimming took 1 base from V and 9 from J; bases not matched to a gene: 5. This CDR3 has 15 residues. Germline CDR1 and CDR2: MGHRA and YSYEKL. The chain's CDR3 is CASSQVWTGFSPLHF. The CDR3 DNA is TGCGCCAGCAGCCAAGTCTGGACAGGGTTTTCACCCCTCCACTTT.

On this clone: Other DNA sequences of this sample code for an identical CDR3. This chain's CDR3 is CASSPQGWETQYF. CDR3 nucleotides: TGCGCCAGCAGCCCCCAGGGATGGGAGACCCAGTACTTC. The chain couples TRBV5-1 to TRBJ2-5; D is possibly TRBD1 (5 bases). CDR1 and CDR2 from the germline V gene are SGHRS and YFSETQ. Trimming left V 4 bases short and J 5 bases short, with 12 bases between. CDR3 length: 13 residues.

Concerning this clone: Possible read error: a much larger clone is one base away. V gene TRBV6-1 combines with J gene TRBJ2-3; tentatively, D is TRBD2 (6 bases). The CDR3 totals 14 residues. Germline CDR1 MNHNS, CDR2 SASEGT. V lost 1 base and J 1 base, leaving 6 bases between the germline ends. CDR3 in DNA: TGTGCCAGCAGTGAAGGGGGGGGCACAGATACGCAGTATTTT. It yields the protein CASSEGGGTDTQYF.

This clone was detected a few times. An end of the junction differs from the germline gene, which may be a read error. The chain recombines TRBV28 with TRBJ2-5, with D perhaps TRBD1 (6 bases). Germline values: CDR1 MDHEN, CDR2 SYDVKM. The CDR3 has 14 residues. CDR3 DNA: TGTGCCACCAGTTTGGGGGCAGTACAAGAGACCCAGTACTTC. Amino acids: CATSLGAVQETQYF. Supplemented by reference TRBV28 and TRBJ2-5, the full variable domain reads DVKVTQSSRYLVKRTGEKVFLECVQDMDHENMFWYRQDPGLGLRLIYFSYDVKMKEKGDIPEGYSVSREKKERFSLILESASTNQTSMYLCATSLGAVQETQYFGPGTRLLVL.

This chain links TRBV7-9 with TRBJ2-5; the match to TRBD1 covers 10 bases. J lost 5 bases, V lost 3 bases, and 9 bases had no gene match. Germline V lookup: CDR1 SEHNR, CDR2 FQNEAQ (reference sequence). The CDR3 length is 16 residues. Here the CDR3 DNA reads TGTGCCAGCAGCTTTCCGACGACAGGGGGCGGGGAGACCCAGTACTTC. Its protein product is CASSFPTTGGGETQYF. Together with reference TRBV7-9 and TRBJ2-5, the CDR3 gives the full variable domain: DTGVSQNPRHKITKRGQNVTFRCDPISEHNRLYWYRQTLGQGPEFLTYFQNEAQLEKSRLLSDRFSAERPKGSFSTLEIQRTEQGDSAMYLCASSFPTTGGGETQYFGPGTRLLVL.

The chain employs TRBV10-1 and TRBJ2-7; 7 bases align to TRBD1. Unmatched junction bases numbered 5, after V lost 0 bases and J lost 3 bases. CDR1 is WNHNN and CDR2 is SYGVQD in the germline V gene (reference sequence). CDR3 length equals 15 residues. CDR3 nucleotides: TGCGCCAGCAGTGAGTCTAGGGGGCCTTTCTACGAGCAGTACTTC. Residues: CASSESRGPFYEQYF.

This sequence joins TRBV2 and TRBJ1-2; D is possibly TRBD1 (6 bases). Per the germline V gene, CDR1 is SNHLY and CDR2 is FYNNEI. The CDR3 is 16 residues long. Trimming pared 1 base from V and 3 bases from J, leaving 15 bases between. CDR3 DNA: TGTGCCAGCAGTGAAGGGGGGCCCCCGGGGCACTATGGCTACACCTTC. Residues: CASSEGGPPGHYGYTF.

The genes are TRBV28 and TRBJ1-5; 8 bases line up with TRBD1. J gave up 1 base and V 4 bases, and 3 bases lay outside the gene matches. Germline values: CDR1 MDHEN, CDR2 SYDVKM. The CDR3 is made up of 15 amino acids. The CDR3: CASSSGGSSNQPQHF. The CDR3 DNA follows: TGTGCCAGCAGTTCAGGGGGCTCGAGCAATCAGCCCCAGCATTTT.